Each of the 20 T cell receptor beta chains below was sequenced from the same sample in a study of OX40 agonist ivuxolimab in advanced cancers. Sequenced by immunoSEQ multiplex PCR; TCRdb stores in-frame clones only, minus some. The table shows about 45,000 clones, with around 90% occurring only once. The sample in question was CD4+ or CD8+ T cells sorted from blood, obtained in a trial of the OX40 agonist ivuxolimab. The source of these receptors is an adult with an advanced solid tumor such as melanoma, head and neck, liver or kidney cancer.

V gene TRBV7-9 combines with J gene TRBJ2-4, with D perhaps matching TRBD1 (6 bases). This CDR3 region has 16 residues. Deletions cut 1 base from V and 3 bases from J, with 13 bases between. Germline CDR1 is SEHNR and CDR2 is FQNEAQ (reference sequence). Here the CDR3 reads CASSLGAGVVKNIQYF. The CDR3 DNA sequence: TGTGCCAGCAGCTTAGGTGCAGGGGTGGTCAAAAACATTCAGTACTTC.

CDR3 sequence: CASSQDGFYGYTF. The CDR3 DNA reads as TGTGCCAGCAGCCAAGACGGGTTCTATGGCTACACCTTC. The chain recombines TRBV14 with TRBJ1-2; D is unresolved. This CDR3 has 13 residues. The V end lost 0 bases, the J end lost 4 bases, and 6 bases lay between the germline ends. Germline CDR1 SGHDN, CDR2 FVKESK. The full variable domain, in which reference TRBV14 and TRBJ1-2 provide the parts outside the CDR3, is EAGVTQFPSHSVIEKGQTVTLRCDPISGHDNLYWYRRVMGKEIKFLLHFVKESKQDESGMPNNRFLAERTGGTYSTLKVQPAELEDSGVYFCASSQDGFYGYTFGSGTRLTVV.

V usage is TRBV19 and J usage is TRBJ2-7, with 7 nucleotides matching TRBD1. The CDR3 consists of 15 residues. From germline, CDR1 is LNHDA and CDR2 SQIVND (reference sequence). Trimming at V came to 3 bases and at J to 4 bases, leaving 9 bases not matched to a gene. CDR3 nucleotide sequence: TGTGCCAGTAGTATCCGGACAGGCTTTTTATACGAGCAGTACTTC. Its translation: CASSIRTGFLYEQYF.

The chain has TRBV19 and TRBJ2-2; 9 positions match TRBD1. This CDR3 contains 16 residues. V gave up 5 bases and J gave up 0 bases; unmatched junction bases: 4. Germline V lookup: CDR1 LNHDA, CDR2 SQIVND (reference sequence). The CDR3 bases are TGTGCCAGTAGTTACCGGACAGGGGCGAACACCGGGGAGCTGTTTTTT. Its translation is CASSYRTGANTGELFF.

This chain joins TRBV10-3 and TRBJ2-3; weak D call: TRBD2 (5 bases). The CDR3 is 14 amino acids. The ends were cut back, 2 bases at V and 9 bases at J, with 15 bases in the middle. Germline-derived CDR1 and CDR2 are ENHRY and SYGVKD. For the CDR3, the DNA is TGTGCCATCAGTGAGGACGGGCGGTCGGGGACGCAGTATTTT. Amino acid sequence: CAISEDGRSGTQYF.

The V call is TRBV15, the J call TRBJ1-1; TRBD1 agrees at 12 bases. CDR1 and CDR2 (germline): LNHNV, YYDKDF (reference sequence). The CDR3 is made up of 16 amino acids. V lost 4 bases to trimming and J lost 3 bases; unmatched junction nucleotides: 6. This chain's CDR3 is CATSNPGQGADTEAFF. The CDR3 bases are TGTGCCACCAGCAATCCGGGACAGGGGGCGGACACTGAAGCTTTCTTT.

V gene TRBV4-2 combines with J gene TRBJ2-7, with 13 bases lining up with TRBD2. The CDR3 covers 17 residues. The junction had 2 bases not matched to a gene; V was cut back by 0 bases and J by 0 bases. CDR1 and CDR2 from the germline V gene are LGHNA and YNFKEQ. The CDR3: CASSQETSGGSSYEQYF. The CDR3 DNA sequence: TGTGCCAGCAGCCAAGAGACTAGCGGGGGGAGCTCCTACGAGCAGTACTTC.

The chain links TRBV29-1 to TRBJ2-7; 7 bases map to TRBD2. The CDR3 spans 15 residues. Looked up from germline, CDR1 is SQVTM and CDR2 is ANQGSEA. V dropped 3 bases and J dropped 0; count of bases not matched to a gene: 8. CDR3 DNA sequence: TGCAGCGTTGACGTTAGTGGCGGGAGCTCCTACGAGCAGTACTTC. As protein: CSVDVSGGSSYEQYF.

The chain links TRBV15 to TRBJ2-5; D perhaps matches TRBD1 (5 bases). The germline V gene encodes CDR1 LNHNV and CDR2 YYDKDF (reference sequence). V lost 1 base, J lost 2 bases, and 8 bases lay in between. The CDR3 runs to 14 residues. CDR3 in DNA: TGTGCCACCAGCAGAGGAAGACAGCAAGAGACCCAGTACTTC. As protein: CATSRGRQQETQYF.

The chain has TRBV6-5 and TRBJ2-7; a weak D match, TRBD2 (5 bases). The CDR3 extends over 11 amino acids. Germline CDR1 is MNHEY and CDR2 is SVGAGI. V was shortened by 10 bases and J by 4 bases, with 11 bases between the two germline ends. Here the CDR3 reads CATFGGYEQYF. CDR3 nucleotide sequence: TGTGCCACATTTGGAGGATACGAGCAGTACTTC.

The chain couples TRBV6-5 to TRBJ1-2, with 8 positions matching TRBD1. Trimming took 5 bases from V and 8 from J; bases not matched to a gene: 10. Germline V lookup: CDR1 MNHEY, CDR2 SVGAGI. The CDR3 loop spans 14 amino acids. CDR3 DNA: TGTGCCAGCAGTGGACAGGGAGGGGGGGGAGGCTACACCTTC. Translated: CASSGQGGGGGYTF.

CDR3 sequence reads: CASSVGGASIYNEQFF. CDR3 nucleotide sequence: TGTGCCAGCAGCGTCGGTGGGGCTAGCATCTACAATGAGCAGTTCTTC. V and J are TRBV9 and TRBJ2-1, with D tentatively TRBD1 or TRBD2 (5 bases each). The CDR3 length is 16 residues. Trimming left V 2 bases short and J 3 bases short, with 15 bases between. Germline V gene data show CDR1 as SGDLS and CDR2 as YYNGEE.

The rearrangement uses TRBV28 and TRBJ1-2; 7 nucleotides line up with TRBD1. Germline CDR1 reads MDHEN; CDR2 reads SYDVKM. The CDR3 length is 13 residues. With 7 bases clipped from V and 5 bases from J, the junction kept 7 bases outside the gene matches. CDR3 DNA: TGTGCCAGCACCTGGGACAGCTCATATGGCTACACCTTC. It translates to CASTWDSSYGYTF.

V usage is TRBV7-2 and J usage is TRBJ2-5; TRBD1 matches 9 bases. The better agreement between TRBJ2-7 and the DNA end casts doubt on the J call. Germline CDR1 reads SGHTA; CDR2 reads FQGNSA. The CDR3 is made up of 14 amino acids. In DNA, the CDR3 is TGTGCCAGCAGCCGCACCGGGACAGGGTACGAGCAGTACTTC. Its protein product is CASSRTGTGYEQYF.

The CDR3 region has the DNA TGTGCCAGCAGCCTTTTGGCAGACTACGAGCAGTACTTC. As protein: CASSLLADYEQYF. The chain uses TRBV14 and TRBJ2-7; D not resolved. CDR1 is SGHDN, CDR2 FVKESK, per germline. The CDR3 loop spans 13 amino acids. V was clipped by 4 bases and J by 3 bases, with 10 bases between them.

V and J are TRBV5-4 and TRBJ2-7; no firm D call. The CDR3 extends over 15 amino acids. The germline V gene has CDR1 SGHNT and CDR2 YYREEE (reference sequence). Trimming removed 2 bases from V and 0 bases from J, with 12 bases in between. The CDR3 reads CASSLGRNPSYEQYF. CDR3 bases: TGTGCCAGCAGCTTAGGTAGGAACCCCTCCTACGAGCAGTACTTC.

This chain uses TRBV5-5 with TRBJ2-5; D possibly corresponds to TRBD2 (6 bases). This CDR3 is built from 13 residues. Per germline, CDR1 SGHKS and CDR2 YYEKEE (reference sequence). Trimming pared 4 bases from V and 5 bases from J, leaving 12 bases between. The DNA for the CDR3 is TGTGCCAGCAGCCGGGAGACGTGGGAGACCCAGTACTTC. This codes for CASSRETWETQYF.

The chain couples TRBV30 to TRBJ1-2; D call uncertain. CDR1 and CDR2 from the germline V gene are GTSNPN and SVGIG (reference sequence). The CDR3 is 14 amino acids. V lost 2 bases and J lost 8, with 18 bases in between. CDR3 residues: CAWSFPTSPWGYTF. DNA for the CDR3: TGTGCCTGGAGTTTCCCCACGTCCCCTTGGGGCTACACCTTC.

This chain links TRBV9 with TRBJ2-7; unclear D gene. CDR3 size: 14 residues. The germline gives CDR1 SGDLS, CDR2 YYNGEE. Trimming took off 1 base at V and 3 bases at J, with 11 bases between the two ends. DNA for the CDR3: TGTGCCAGCAGCGTAAAGGGAAATTACTACGAGCAGTACTTC. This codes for CASSVKGNYYEQYF.

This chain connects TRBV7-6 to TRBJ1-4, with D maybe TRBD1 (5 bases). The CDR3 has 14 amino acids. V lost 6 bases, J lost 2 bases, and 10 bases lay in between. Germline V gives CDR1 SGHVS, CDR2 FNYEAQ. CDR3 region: CASRPGGTNEKLFF. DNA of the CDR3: TGTGCCAGCAGGCCCGGGGGGACTAATGAAAAACTGTTTTTT.